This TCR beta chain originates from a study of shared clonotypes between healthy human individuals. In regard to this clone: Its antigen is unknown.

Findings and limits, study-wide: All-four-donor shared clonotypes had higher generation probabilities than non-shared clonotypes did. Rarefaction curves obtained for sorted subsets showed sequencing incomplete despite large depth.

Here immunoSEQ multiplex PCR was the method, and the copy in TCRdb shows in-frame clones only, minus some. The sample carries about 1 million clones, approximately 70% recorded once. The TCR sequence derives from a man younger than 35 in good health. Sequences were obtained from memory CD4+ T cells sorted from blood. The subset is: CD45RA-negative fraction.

Written as DNA, the CDR3 is TGTGCCACCAGCAGAGATAGGGCAGGGGGCGAGCAGTACTTC. This encodes CATSRDRAGGEQYF. The chain links TRBV15 to TRBJ2-7; 7 bases map to TRBD1. Germline CDR1 LNHNV, CDR2 YYDKDF (reference sequence). J gave up 6 bases and V 0 bases, and 5 bases lay outside the gene matches. The CDR3 has 14 residues.